The 31 T cell receptor beta chains below all came from one sample that was sequenced in a study of T cell responses to AZD1222 COVID-19 vaccine. TCRdb keeps only in-frame clones here, not all; method: immunoSEQ multiplex PCR. The table shows around 140,000 clones, with over 90% occurring only once. This specimen was peripheral blood, taken 28 days after the second AZD1222 dose. The source of these receptors is an adult who received the AZD1222 COVID-19 vaccine.

The rearrangement links TRBV28 to TRBJ1-3, with D unresolved. V was pared by 4 bases and J by 2 bases, with 0 bases between. The germline gives CDR1 MDHEN, CDR2 SYDVKM. The CDR3 loop spans 11 amino acids. CDR3 coding DNA: TGTGCCAGCAGTTCTGGAAACACCATATATTTT. Translation gives CASSSGNTIYF.

CDR3 residues: CASSNRNQETQYF. The CDR3, as DNA: TGTGCCAGCAGTAACAGGAACCAAGAGACCCAGTACTTC. The chain combines TRBV6-5 with TRBJ2-5, with D possibly TRBD1 on 5 matching bases. Germline CDR1 and CDR2: MNHEY and SVGAGI. V was shortened by 5 bases and J by 0 bases, with 7 bases between the two germline ends. The CDR3 is made up of 13 amino acids.

CDR3 amino acids: CASSLARENTEAFF. The CDR3 DNA is TGTGCCAGCAGTTTGGCTCGAGAGAACACTGAAGCTTTCTTT. V gene TRBV28 combines with J gene TRBJ1-1; D remains unclear. Trimming removed 3 bases at V and 1 base at J, with 9 bases between. The CDR3 extends over 14 amino acids. Germline V gene data show CDR1 as MDHEN and CDR2 as SYDVKM. Together with reference TRBV28 and TRBJ1-1, the CDR3 gives the full variable domain: DVKVTQSSRYLVKRTGEKVFLECVQDMDHENMFWYRQDPGLGLRLIYFSYDVKMKEKGDIPEGYSVSREKKERFSLILESASTNQTSMYLCASSLARENTEAFFGQGTRLTVV.

The chain recombines TRBV28 with TRBJ1-6; 7 nucleotides match TRBD1. The CDR3 has 13 residues. The V and J ends lost 6 bases and 8 bases, in that order; junction bases with no gene match: 4. Germline CDR1 reads MDHEN; CDR2 reads SYDVKM. The CDR3 region is CASRDRRYSPLHF. Here the CDR3 DNA reads TGTGCCAGCAGGGACAGGAGGTATTCACCCCTCCACTTT.

CDR3: CAMTSGPSTDTQYF. The CDR3 nucleotides are TGTGCCATGACTAGCGGACCTTCGACAGATACGCAGTATTTT. The rearrangement joins TRBV10-3 to TRBJ2-3; 9 bases map to TRBD2. The germline CDR1 and CDR2 sequences are ENHRY and SYGVKD. The CDR3 sequence is 14 residues long. Trimming removed 9 bases from V and 3 bases from J; junction bases left unmatched: 7.

The genes are TRBV29-1 and TRBJ1-5; D might be TRBD1 (6 bases). V lost 4 bases and J lost 2, with 6 bases in between. This CDR3 is built from 12 residues. Germline CDR1 reads SQVTM; CDR2 reads ANQGSEA. Here the CDR3 reads CSVGQGNQPQHF. CDR3 nucleotide sequence: TGCAGCGTTGGACAGGGCAATCAGCCCCAGCATTTT.

The chain uses TRBV3-1 (or the pseudogene TRBV3-2) and TRBJ1-4; possible D gene TRBD1, 6 bases. Germline CDR1 and CDR2: LGHDT and YNNKEL (reference sequence). The CDR3 contains 18 residues. V lost 0 bases to trimming and J lost 4 bases, with 18 bases between them. In nucleotides, the CDR3 is TGTGCCAGCAGCCAAGAAGGGGGGGGGAGGGGGGTTAATGAAAAACTGTTTTTT. Protein: CASSQEGGGRGVNEKLFF.

The chain links TRBV3-1 (or the pseudogene TRBV3-2) to TRBJ2-1; D is uncertain. The CDR3 contains 14 residues. Germline CDR1 is LGHDT and CDR2 is YNNKEL (reference sequence). The germline V and J ends were trimmed by 0 bases and 5 bases, with 8 bases remaining between them. In DNA, the CDR3 is TGTGCCAGCAGCCAAGATCTAAGCCACAATGAGCAGTTCTTC. Protein sequence: CASSQDLSHNEQFF.

The V call is TRBV5-6, the J call TRBJ1-4, with TRBD1 matching over 8 bases. Germline assignment: CDR1 SGHDT and CDR2 YYEEEE. The CDR3 runs to 14 residues. The J segment lost 6 bases and the V segment lost 3 bases, leaving 4 bases of the junction unmatched. This chain's CDR3 is CASSWTGLDEKLFF. In nucleotides, the CDR3 is TGTGCCAGCAGCTGGACAGGGTTGGATGAAAAACTGTTTTTT.

CDR3 protein: CASSRDRPGQGTEAFF. CDR3 DNA: TGTGCCAGCTCCCGGGACCGCCCGGGACAGGGGACTGAAGCTTTCTTT. The chain combines TRBV18 with TRBJ1-1; the match to TRBD1 covers 10 bases. Per the germline V gene, CDR1 is KGHSH and CDR2 is LQKENI. J lost 5 bases, V lost 6 bases, and 12 bases had no gene match. This CDR3 region has 16 residues.

The rearrangement joins TRBV18 to TRBJ1-2, with TRBD1 as a possible D gene (6 bases). V dropped 2 bases and J dropped 5 bases, with 18 bases sitting between them. The germline V gene has CDR1 KGHSH and CDR2 LQKENI. There are 16 residues in the CDR3. CDR3 region: CASSPNLGGSRYGYTF. In DNA, the CDR3 is TGTGCCAGCTCACCAAATCTCGGGGGCAGCCGATATGGCTACACCTTC.

This clone has a single count. The chain uses TRBV11-3 and TRBJ2-7, with 10 bases lining up with TRBD2. Germline CDR1 is SGHNT and CDR2 is YENEEA. The CDR3 has 15 amino acids. Trimming took 4 bases from V and 2 from J; bases not matched to a gene: 5. In DNA form, the CDR3 reads TGTGCCAGCAGCTCCGGAGCGGGAGGGACCTACGAGCAGTACTTC. Translation: CASSSGAGGTYEQYF.

This clone was counted once. DNA for the CDR3: TGTGCCAGCTACCTTTCGGGGCTCGGAAATCAGCCCCAGCATTTT. The encoded protein is CASYLSGLGNQPQHF. The chain uses TRBV28 and TRBJ1-5; perhaps TRBD1 as D (5 bases). CDR1 is MDHEN, CDR2 SYDVKM, per germline. Trimming left V 8 bases short and J 4 bases short, with 18 bases between. The CDR3 loop spans 15 amino acids.

V gene TRBV15 combines with J gene TRBJ1-1, with D perhaps matching TRBD1 (5 bases). Per the germline V gene, CDR1 is LNHNV and CDR2 is YYDKDF (reference sequence). CDR3 length: 12 residues. The germline V and J ends were trimmed by 1 base and 8 bases, with 8 bases remaining between them. CDR3 in DNA: TGTGCCACCAGCAGAGTGGCAGGGGAAGCTTTCTTT. Amino acid sequence: CATSRVAGEAFF.

This sequence joins TRBV18 and TRBJ1-2, with 8 bases aligning to TRBD1. Per the germline V gene, CDR1 is KGHSH and CDR2 is LQKENI. The V segment lost 3 bases and the J segment 1 base; nucleotides outside the gene matches: 4. This CDR3 spans 15 amino acids. This CDR3 reads CASSPGQGGNYGYTF. CDR3 sequence (DNA): TGTGCCAGCTCACCCGGACAGGGCGGTAACTATGGCTACACCTTC. The full variable domain, in which reference TRBV18 and TRBJ1-2 provide the parts outside the CDR3, is NAGVMQNPRHLVRRRGQEARLRCSPMKGHSHVYWYRQLPEEGLKFMVYLQKENIIDESGMPKERFSAEFPKEGPSILRIQQVVRGDSAAYFCASSPGQGGNYGYTFGSGTRLTVV.

The chain joins TRBV7-2 to TRBJ2-7; 11 bases align to TRBD2. Germline V gene sequence: CDR1 SGHTA, CDR2 FQGNSA. V shed 5 bases and J 4 bases; nucleotides not matched to a gene: 7. This CDR3 has 15 residues. DNA for the CDR3: TGTGCCAGCAGCCCCGCCGGGACTAGCGGTTACGAGCAGTACTTC. It yields the protein CASSPAGTSGYEQYF.

This chain joins TRBV3-1 (or the pseudogene TRBV3-2) and TRBJ1-2; D is undetermined. This CDR3 comprises 14 residues. The V gene's germline CDR1 is LGHDT and CDR2 YNNKEL (reference sequence). Between the trimmed V and J ends, which lost 4 bases and 2 bases, there was a span of 11 bases. DNA of the CDR3: TGTGCCAGCAGCCCGAACCAGATAAACTATGGCTACACCTTC. Amino acids: CASSPNQINYGYTF.

This clone was recorded only once. The chain couples TRBV6-5 to TRBJ2-1; tentative D call: TRBD1 (6 bases). The CDR3 loop spans 11 amino acids. Between the trimmed V and J ends, which lost 5 bases and 10 bases, there was a span of 9 bases. The V gene's germline CDR1 is MNHEY and CDR2 SVGAGI. The CDR3 sequence is CASSQGREQFF. The DNA for the CDR3 is TGTGCCAGCAGTCAGGGGCGAGAGCAGTTCTTC.

This chain joins TRBV19 and TRBJ2-3, with unresolved D. The CDR3 loop spans 15 amino acids. V was shortened by 5 bases and J by 4 bases, with 16 bases between the two germline ends. The germline gives CDR1 LNHDA, CDR2 SQIVND (reference sequence). The CDR3 region is CASSLPGQAADTQYF. In DNA, the CDR3 is TGTGCCAGTAGTCTCCCGGGCCAAGCAGCAGATACGCAGTATTTT.

The V call is TRBV7-2, the J call TRBJ2-1; the match to TRBD2 covers 8 bases. The germline V gene has CDR1 SGHTA and CDR2 FQGNSA. There are 15 residues in the CDR3. After removal of 5 bases from V and 1 base from J, the junction contained 4 bases not matched to a gene. The CDR3 nucleotides read TGTGCCAGCAGCCCACGGGGGGGATCCTACAATGAGCAGTTCTTC. Residues: CASSPRGGSYNEQFF.

The chain carries TRBV2 and TRBJ1-5, with D uncertain. With 8 bases removed from V and 3 bases from J, the gap between germline ends came to 20 bases. The CDR3 covers 16 residues. Germline loops: CDR1 SNHLY, CDR2 FYNNEI. CDR3 in amino acids: CASAAEIAHINQPQHF. CDR3 in DNA: TGTGCCAGCGCTGCCGAGATAGCACACATCAATCAGCCCCAGCATTTT.

This clone was detected once. The V call is TRBV5-1, the J call TRBJ2-1, with D possibly being TRBD1 (6 bases). Between the trimmed V and J ends, which lost 1 base and 2 bases, there was a span of 10 bases. This CDR3 has 15 residues. Germline V CDR1 and CDR2: SGHRS, YFSETQ. The CDR3 spells CASSLYEGAYNEQFF. The CDR3 region has the DNA TGCGCCAGCAGCTTGTATGAGGGGGCCTACAATGAGCAGTTCTTC.

Only one count was recorded for this clone. This rearrangement joins TRBV19 to TRBJ1-5; the D is unclear. The CDR3 spans 13 residues. Trimming shortened V by 5 bases and J by 11 bases, and 16 bases separated the two germline ends. The V gene's germline CDR1 is LNHDA and CDR2 SQIVND (reference sequence). CDR3: CASSELGYRAQHF. The DNA of the CDR3 is TGTGCCAGTAGTGAGTTAGGGTATAGGGCCCAGCATTTT.

The J gene is TRBJ1-4, the V gene TRBV2; a weak D match, TRBD1 (5 bases). CDR1 is SNHLY and CDR2 is FYNNEI in the germline V gene. CDR3 size: 14 residues. Trimming took 4 bases from V and 5 from J, leaving 11 bases between them. The CDR3 is CASSGQMGNEKLFF. DNA of the CDR3: TGTGCCAGCAGTGGACAGATGGGAAATGAAAAACTGTTTTTT.

The rearrangement joins TRBV9 to TRBJ2-1, with 8 bases lining up with TRBD1. The CDR3 is 16 amino acids. The V gene end was trimmed by 0 bases and the J gene end by 5 bases; junction bases not matched to a gene: 7. Germline CDR1 reads SGDLS; CDR2 reads YYNGEE. The CDR3 spells CASSVGGTGRHNEQFF. The CDR3 DNA reads TGTGCCAGCAGCGTAGGGGGGACAGGCCGACACAATGAGCAGTTCTTC. Combining the CDR3 with reference TRBV9 and TRBJ2-1 gives the whole variable domain DSGVTQTPKHLITATGQRVTLRCSPRSGDLSVYWYQQSLDQGLQFLIQYYNGEERAKGNILERFSAQQFPDLHSELNLSSLELGDSALYFCASSVGGTGRHNEQFFGPGTRLTVL.

The chain carries TRBV3-1 (or the pseudogene TRBV3-2) and TRBJ1-6, with D tentatively TRBD1 (6 bases). Germline assignment: CDR1 LGHDT and CDR2 YNNKEL (reference sequence). The CDR3 sequence is 14 residues long. The V end lost 1 base, the J end lost 10 bases, and 11 bases lay between the germline ends. In DNA form, the CDR3 reads TGTGCCAGCAGCCAAGGGGGGGCTGGGTCACCCCTCCACTTT. This encodes CASSQGGAGSPLHF.

Turning to this clone: The same CDR3 arises from other DNA sequences in this sample as well. This chain joins TRBV28 and TRBJ1-5; TRBD1 is a possible D gene (5 bases). V was cut by 6 bases and J by 0 bases, with 12 bases left in between. Germline V CDR1 and CDR2: MDHEN, SYDVKM. This CDR3 has 15 residues. The CDR3 nucleotides read TGTGCCAGCAGCCTCCAGGGAAATAGCAATCAGCCCCAGCATTTT. Translating it yields CASSLQGNSNQPQHF.

This sequence joins TRBV3-1 (or the pseudogene TRBV3-2) and TRBJ2-2; no clear D. Trimming took 1 base from V and 0 from J, leaving 6 bases between them. In germline, CDR1 is LGHDT, CDR2 YNNKEL (reference sequence). The CDR3 is made up of 15 amino acids. CDR3 nucleotides: TGTGCCAGCAGCCAAGCCAATGCGAACACCGGGGAGCTGTTTTTT. The encoded protein is CASSQANANTGELFF.

The rearrangement links TRBV7-9 to TRBJ2-6; D gene ambiguous. The CDR3 loop spans 16 amino acids. Germline values: CDR1 SEHNR, CDR2 FQNEAQ (reference sequence). Trimming took 1 base from V and 0 from J, leaving 7 bases between them. CDR3 bases: TGTGCCAGCAGCTTAGGGGCAGGCTCTGGGGCCAACGTCCTGACTTTC. Translation gives CASSLGAGSGANVLTF.

The V and J genes are TRBV18 and TRBJ1-6, with 9 bases that match TRBD1. This CDR3 comprises 14 residues. Germline V lookup: CDR1 KGHSH, CDR2 LQKENI. With 5 bases clipped from V and 7 bases from J, the junction kept 3 bases outside the gene matches. CDR3 residues: CASSSGQGNSPLHF. The CDR3 DNA follows: TGTGCCAGCTCATCGGGACAGGGAAATTCACCCCTCCACTTT.

This chain connects TRBV7-3 to TRBJ2-5; 9 nucleotides align to TRBD2. The CDR3 extends over 12 amino acids. Germline V gives CDR1 SGHTA, CDR2 FQGTGA. The J segment lost 13 bases and the V segment lost 8 bases, leaving 11 bases of the junction unmatched. The CDR3 sequence is CASGLAGSPLYF. The CDR3 DNA sequence: TGTGCCAGCGGGCTAGCGGGAAGCCCTCTGTACTTC.